This entry is about one T cell receptor beta chain. Its antigen is as yet unknown. This specimen belongs to a study of a mutant IDH1 vaccine in newly diagnosed glioma. At the level of the study: Following radiotherapy alone, or alongside temozolomide cycles, vaccination was started after an interval of 4-6 weeks. Standard pretreatment was either radiotherapy, temozolomide, or, for most, radiochemotherapy with temozolomide.

As for time point: week 47, end of study. The study gave 300 ug of mutant IDH1 20-mer peptide per vaccine dose, with topical imiquimod. The CDR3 sequence is 18 residues long. V lost 3 bases, J lost 0 bases, and 6 bases stayed unmatched. Germline CDR1 reads SGHRS; CDR2 reads YFSETQ. Some clones are missing from TCRdb's copy, which holds only in-frame ones; the method was immunoSEQ multiplex PCR. The sample lists around 84,000 clones, 80% to 90% occurring once. V and J are TRBV5-1 and TRBJ2-7; the match to TRBD2 covers 16 bases. The specimen comprised PBMCs, sampled from a glioma patient whose treatment included an IDH1 peptide vaccine. This receptor was identified in a middle-aged man with glioma. CDR3 protein: CASSSGLAGGPSSYEQYF. Here the CDR3 DNA reads TGCGCCAGCAGCTCGGGACTAGCGGGAGGGCCGAGCTCCTACGAGCAGTACTTC.